The 30 T cell receptor beta chains below come from one sample, sequenced in a study of OX40 agonist ivuxolimab in advanced cancers. Sequencing used immunoSEQ multiplex PCR; TCRdb keeps in-frame clones, though not all of them. The repertoire holds 80,000 or so clones, with roughly nine tenths as singletons. Sequenced here: CD4+ or CD8+ T cells sorted from blood, sampled in a trial of the OX40 agonist ivuxolimab. The receptors derive from an adult with an advanced solid tumor such as melanoma, head and neck, liver or kidney cancer.

The rearrangement joins TRBV6-5 to TRBJ2-6; maybe TRBD1 (5 bases). CDR3 size: 15 residues. The V end was cut by 4 bases, the J end by 2 bases, with 9 bases between. Germline V CDR1 and CDR2: MNHEY, SVGAGI. Written as DNA, the CDR3 is TGTGCCAGCAGTTTGCAGGGCCCTGGGGCCAACGTCCTGACTTTC. Protein: CASSLQGPGANVLTF.

The chain carries TRBV15 and TRBJ2-7; 11 bases fit TRBD2. CDR3 length: 17 residues. The germline V gene encodes CDR1 LNHNV and CDR2 YYDKDF (reference sequence). The V and J ends lost 5 bases and 5 bases, in that order; junction bases with no gene match: 14. The CDR3 spells CATSGPTSGKYGDEQYF. For the CDR3, the DNA is TGTGCCACCAGCGGACCGACTAGCGGGAAATACGGCGACGAGCAGTACTTC.

The chain links TRBV4-1 to TRBJ2-5; possible D gene TRBD2, 6 bases. The germline V and J ends were trimmed by 0 bases and 2 bases, with 13 bases remaining between them. Germline assignment: CDR1 MGHRA and CDR2 YSYEKL. This CDR3 has 16 residues. The CDR3 reads CASSQENWGLQETQYF. The CDR3 nucleotides are TGCGCCAGCAGCCAAGAAAATTGGGGACTGCAAGAGACCCAGTACTTC.

This chain uses TRBV7-6 with TRBJ2-7, with 9 nucleotides matching TRBD2. The germline gives CDR1 SGHVS, CDR2 FNYEAQ. The CDR3 totals 14 residues. Losses at the gene ends were 2 bases for V and 7 bases for J; bases not matched to a gene: 6. The CDR3 DNA sequence: TGTGCCAGCAGCTTAATGGGCGGGAGGGGAGAGCAGTACTTC. This encodes CASSLMGGRGEQYF.

The chain combines TRBV28 with TRBJ2-1; 10 positions agree with TRBD2. The trim removed 2 bases at V and 8 bases at J, leaving 6 bases unmatched. From germline, CDR1 is MDHEN and CDR2 SYDVKM. The CDR3 length is 15 residues. The CDR3 here is CASSLSSGRRYEQFF. Here the CDR3 DNA reads TGTGCCAGCAGTTTAAGTAGCGGGAGGAGGTATGAGCAGTTCTTC.

The chain employs TRBV6-5 and TRBJ2-1; 7 bases agree with TRBD2. The CDR3 sequence is 12 residues long. Losses at the gene ends were 5 bases for V and 16 bases for J; bases not matched to a gene: 11. The germline V gene encodes CDR1 MNHEY and CDR2 SVGAGI. This CDR3 is CASSEIGRAYFF. The CDR3, as DNA: TGTGCCAGCAGTGAAATAGGGAGGGCCTATTTCTTC.

The chain employs TRBV7-9 and TRBJ2-7, with a weak D call TRBD1 (5 bases). Germline CDR1 SEHNR, CDR2 FQNEAQ (reference sequence). Trimming pared 1 base from V and 0 bases from J, leaving 7 bases between. The CDR3 is 14 residues long. CDR3 in amino acids: CASSLGRDSYEQYF. The CDR3 nucleotides read TGTGCCAGCAGCTTAGGCAGGGACTCCTACGAGCAGTACTTC. Full variable domain (remainder filled in from reference TRBV7-9 and TRBJ2-7): DTGVSQNPRHKITKRGQNVTFRCDPISEHNRLYWYRQTLGQGPEFLTYFQNEAQLEKSRLLSDRFSAERPKGSFSTLEIQRTEQGDSAMYLCASSLGRDSYEQYFGPGTRLTVT.

In nucleotides, the CDR3 is TGTGCCAGCAGCTTAGTCTTCCCTGCGCAGTATTTT. The encoded protein is CASSLVFPAQYF. V usage is TRBV11-2 and J usage is TRBJ2-3; D is uncertain. From germline, CDR1 is SGHAT and CDR2 FQNNGV. The V and J ends lost 1 base and 10 bases respectively, with 9 bases between them. CDR3 length equals 12 residues.

In its sample, this clone was seen once. The chain carries TRBV5-6 and TRBJ2-2; a possible D gene is TRBD2 (7 bases). Germline V gene data show CDR1 as SGHDT and CDR2 as YYEEEE. CDR3 length: 16 residues. The V gene lost 1 base and the J gene lost 5 bases, with 15 bases spanning the gap. The DNA for the CDR3 is TGTGCCAGCAGCTTGTGGCGGGAGAGGGGGACCGGGGAGCTGTTTTTT. It specifies CASSLWRERGTGELFF.

The chain links TRBV15 to TRBJ2-7; 8 bases map to TRBD1. The CDR3 is made up of 15 amino acids. Per germline, CDR1 LNHNV and CDR2 YYDKDF (reference sequence). V trimming: 0 bases; J trimming: 4 bases; junction bases outside the gene matches: 5. CDR3 residues: CATSRDPGQVYEQYF. The CDR3 DNA follows: TGTGCCACCAGCAGAGACCCGGGACAGGTTTACGAGCAGTACTTC.

This clone was observed once. The chain uses TRBV7-6 and TRBJ2-2; 10 positions match TRBD1. CDR3 length equals 15 residues. Germline-derived CDR1 and CDR2 are SGHVS and FNYEAQ. Trimming removed 5 bases from V and 6 bases from J; junction bases left unmatched: 6. The CDR3 here is CASSPGTGVPGELFF. The DNA of the CDR3 is TGTGCCAGCAGCCCCGGGACAGGGGTTCCCGGGGAGCTGTTTTTT.

This clone was counted a single time. The chain has TRBV19 and TRBJ1-2; D gene uncertain. V lost 4 bases and J 2 bases, leaving 8 bases between the germline ends. Looked up from germline, CDR1 is LNHDA and CDR2 is SQIVND (reference sequence). CDR3 length: 13 amino acids. CDR3 in DNA: TGTGCCAGTAGTAGGGAGGCGAACTATGGCTACACCTTC. Protein sequence: CASSREANYGYTF.

Only one count was recorded for this clone. The gene calls are TRBV20-1 and TRBJ2-7; 7 positions match TRBD2. The length of the CDR3 is 11 residues. Germline trimming cut 6 bases from V and 6 bases from J; bases unmatched to any gene: 5. Germline values: CDR1 DFQATT, CDR2 SNEGSKA (reference sequence). The CDR3 region has the DNA TGCAGTGCGCTGGGAGGGAGCGAGCAGTACTTC. Its protein is CSALGGSEQYF.

V usage is TRBV27 and J usage is TRBJ2-5; no firm D call. Germline-derived CDR1 and CDR2 are MNHEY and SMNVEV (reference sequence). This CDR3 contains 11 residues. V gave up 10 bases and J gave up 11 bases, with 17 bases separating them. The CDR3 spells CANSKIGEQYF. Written as DNA, the CDR3 is TGTGCCAACTCTAAGATAGGTGAGCAGTACTTC.

The chain couples TRBV4-1 to TRBJ2-7; D is unclear. CDR3 size: 15 residues. Germline V gene lookup returns CDR1 MGHRA and CDR2 YSYEKL. V was trimmed by 4 bases and J by 3 bases, leaving 16 bases between them. The CDR3 DNA reads TGCGCCAGCAGCCTTCACGCCGGCGCCGGCTACGAGCAGTACTTC. It specifies CASSLHAGAGYEQYF.

The V and J genes are TRBV9 and TRBJ2-5; 10 nucleotides agree with TRBD1. CDR1 and CDR2 from the germline V gene are SGDLS and YYNGEE. The J segment lost 4 bases and the V segment lost 3 bases, leaving 9 bases of the junction unmatched. The CDR3 has 16 residues. CDR3 sequence: CASSGAGQGNRETQYF. The CDR3 nucleotides read TGTGCCAGCAGCGGGGCGGGACAGGGGAATCGAGAGACCCAGTACTTC.

This rearrangement joins TRBV30 to TRBJ1-5, with unresolved D. The ends were cut back, 2 bases at V and 5 bases at J, with 13 bases in the middle. The CDR3 runs 14 residues. In germline, CDR1 is GTSNPN, CDR2 SVGIG (reference sequence). The CDR3 bases are TGTGCCTGGAGTTTTGGGTCAGGTGATCAGCCCCAGCATTTT. Its translation: CAWSFGSGDQPQHF.

The rearrangement uses TRBV19 and TRBJ1-5; a possible D gene is TRBD1 (5 bases). V dropped 3 bases and J dropped 1 base, with 7 bases sitting between them. Germline assignment: CDR1 LNHDA and CDR2 SQIVND (reference sequence). This CDR3 is 14 amino acids long. The CDR3 DNA reads as TGTGCCAGTAGTATCGGGGGAAGCAATCAGCCCCAGCATTTT. Protein product: CASSIGGSNQPQHF.

This chain joins TRBV29-1 and TRBJ2-1, with TRBD2 matching 8 bases. J lost 9 bases, V lost 3 bases, and 10 bases had no gene match. The CDR3 sequence is 14 residues long. Germline V CDR1 and CDR2: SQVTM, ANQGSEA. The CDR3 sequence is CSVDASGSQGEQFF. CDR3 nucleotide sequence: TGCAGCGTTGATGCAAGCGGGAGTCAGGGTGAGCAGTTCTTC.

The chain links TRBV7-3 to TRBJ1-2; D remains unclear. Germline-derived CDR1 and CDR2 are SGHTA and FQGTGA. Trimming left V 5 bases short and J 2 bases short, with 15 bases between. CDR3 length equals 15 residues. As DNA, the CDR3 is TGTGCCAGCAGCCCCTACATCTACGAGAACTATGGCTACACCTTC. Its protein is CASSPYIYENYGYTF.

This clone was detected once. This rearrangement joins TRBV19 to TRBJ2-1, with TRBD1 matching 9 bases. CDR3 length equals 15 residues. J lost 4 bases, V lost 5 bases, and 6 bases had no gene match. The germline V gene has CDR1 LNHDA and CDR2 SQIVND (reference sequence). The CDR3 loop is CASSPQGAAYNEQFF. In DNA, the CDR3 is TGTGCCAGTAGTCCACAGGGGGCGGCTTACAATGAGCAGTTCTTC.

The chain employs TRBV5-4 and TRBJ2-5; D gene unclear. From germline, CDR1 is SGHNT and CDR2 YYREEE (reference sequence). The CDR3 has 13 amino acids. Between the trimmed V and J ends, which lost 0 bases and 1 base, there was a span of 4 bases. CDR3 loop: CASSLGGQETQYF. The CDR3 region has the DNA TGTGCCAGCAGCTTGGGGGGCCAAGAGACCCAGTACTTC.

V usage is TRBV19 and J usage is TRBJ1-3; no firm D call. Between the trimmed V and J ends, which lost 7 bases and 1 base, there was a span of 11 bases. The germline V gene has CDR1 LNHDA and CDR2 SQIVND (reference sequence). The length of the CDR3 is 14 residues. The DNA of the CDR3 is TGTGCCAGTACCCCTCTTGGGTCTGGAAACACCATATATTTT. Translation gives CASTPLGSGNTIYF. The variable domain in full, completed from reference TRBV19 and TRBJ1-3, reads DGGITQSPKYLFRKEGQNVTLSCEQNLNHDAMYWYRQDPGQGLRLIYYSQIVNDFQKGDIAEGYSVSREKKESFPLTVTSAQKNPTAFYLCASTPLGSGNTIYFGEGSWLTVV.

The chain has TRBV5-4 and TRBJ2-5; D unclear. The germline V gene has CDR1 SGHNT and CDR2 YYREEE (reference sequence). The CDR3 spans 13 residues. The V end was cut by 4 bases, the J end by 2 bases, with 9 bases between. In DNA form, the CDR3 reads TGTGCCAGCAGCCCCGGGCGACAAGAGACCCAGTACTTC. Protein: CASSPGRQETQYF.

As DNA, the CDR3 is TGCGCCAGCAGCTTGGGTGGGGGGCTCGGCACTGAAGCTTTCTTT. Translating it yields CASSLGGGLGTEAFF. This chain connects TRBV5-1 to TRBJ1-1; maybe TRBD1 (6 bases). CDR3 length equals 15 residues. The ends were cut back, 0 bases at V and 4 bases at J, with 13 bases in the middle. Germline V gene data show CDR1 as SGHRS and CDR2 as YFSETQ.

The chain has TRBV28 and TRBJ2-5; weak D call: TRBD2 (5 bases). The CDR3 consists of 12 residues. CDR1 and CDR2 (germline): MDHEN, SYDVKM. The V gene lost 4 bases and the J gene lost 7 bases, with 10 bases spanning the gap. The CDR3 nucleotides read TGTGCCAGCAGTTGGGGAGAAGGGACCCAGTACTTC. Translating gives CASSWGEGTQYF.

This chain connects TRBV5-1 to TRBJ1-6, with 8 bases lining up with TRBD1. The CDR3 loop spans 14 amino acids. V trimming: 4 bases; J trimming: 9 bases; junction bases outside the gene matches: 6. CDR1 and CDR2 from the germline V gene are SGHRS and YFSETQ. In DNA form, the CDR3 reads TGCGCCAGCAGCCCCCTGGACAGGGCTTCACCCCTCCACTTT. Protein: CASSPLDRASPLHF.

The chain is built from TRBV16 and TRBJ2-7, with D unclear. Germline V gene lookup returns CDR1 KGHSY and CDR2 FQNENV. V dropped 4 bases and J dropped 2 bases, with 18 bases sitting between them. The CDR3 contains 16 residues. CDR3 nucleotides: TGTGCCAGCAGCCTCGAACCGGGTTACCCCCCCTACGAGCAGTACTTC. Encoded protein: CASSLEPGYPPYEQYF.

The chain recombines TRBV10-3 with TRBJ2-5; perhaps TRBD1 as D (6 bases). CDR1 is ENHRY, CDR2 SYGVKD, per germline. The CDR3 covers 14 residues. Deletions cut 6 bases from V and 1 base from J, with 12 bases between. CDR3 DNA: TGTGCCATCAGCTTAACAGGGATCCAAGAGACCCAGTACTTC. Its protein product is CAISLTGIQETQYF.

The chain is built from TRBV27 and TRBJ2-1; tentatively, D is TRBD2 (6 bases). The V gene lost 6 bases and the J gene lost 0 bases, with 15 bases spanning the gap. The CDR3 covers 16 residues. Per germline, CDR1 MNHEY and CDR2 SMNVEV (reference sequence). The CDR3 is CASSRERASSYNEQFF. In DNA, the CDR3 is TGTGCCAGCAGCCGAGAGCGGGCCAGCTCCTACAATGAGCAGTTCTTC.